The entry below describes one T cell receptor beta chain. The CDR3 loop spans 13 amino acids. Germline CDR1 reads PRHDT; CDR2 reads FYEKMQ (reference sequence). The trim removed 4 bases at V and 8 bases at J, leaving 4 bases unmatched. The record originates from a study of CD8 T cells in Susac syndrome. TCR beta sequences were obtained from blood CD8+ and CD4+ T cells. The RNA, 0.5 to 1 ug, was put through reverse transcription using random hexamers. The CDR3 of TCR beta was amplified by immunoSEQ multiplex PCR across 54 Vbeta and 13 Jbeta. MiXCR was run by TCRdb on the immunoSEQ multiplex PCR reads, yielding one entry per CDR3 protein. The repertoire holds tens of thousands of distinct CDR3 sequences, with roughly 93% as singletons.

The source material was CD8+ T cells from PBMCs. The sequence derives from a human donor with multiple sclerosis. V and J are TRBV13 and TRBJ1-2; 10 positions match TRBD1. CDR3 region: CASSSGQGGGYTF. The CDR3 DNA sequence: TGTGCCAGCAGCTCCGGACAGGGGGGCGGCTACACCTTC.